This T cell receptor (beta chain) was sequenced during a study of cytomegalovirus exposure and HLA in healthy donors. Study information: A prior analysis found about 120 million unique TCR beta sequences from 150 million to 200 million T cells. Regarding the study as a whole: Exclusion applied to some V segments, including TRBV6-2 and TRBV6-3, as they were indistinguishable.

The length of the CDR3 is 18 residues. Germline values: CDR1 MNHEY, CDR2 SMNVEV (reference sequence). Between the trimmed V and J ends, which lost 0 bases and 2 bases, there was a span of 20 bases. As concerns this clone: The antigen remains undetermined.

The PCR employed 60 Vbeta primers together with 13 Jbeta primers. Per the original methods: Among the unique TCR beta chains that a later analysis counted, about 86 million in all, about 10 million were shared. Data came from immunoSEQ multiplex PCR; TCRdb stores just in-frame clones and leaves some out. For V, J and clone size, that table is used; D and trimming come from the DNA. The table records about 160,000 clones, around three quarters of them present only once. The source of this sequence is a man aged 45-65 years in good health and CMV-seropositive. Sequencing used PBMCs. The chain has TRBV27 and TRBJ2-7; D is possibly TRBD2 (6 bases). CDR3 protein: CASSLSPAGLGEAYEQYF. In DNA, the CDR3 is TGTGCCAGCAGTTTATCCCCCGCGGGACTCGGAGAAGCCTACGAGCAGTACTTC.